A selection of T cell receptor beta chains follows, all from one sample in a study of CD8+ T cells in alopecia areata. Measured with immunoSEQ multiplex PCR; TCRdb has only the in-frame clones, and not every one. The sample holds some 190,000 clones; 45% to 75% are singletons and the top ten take less than 0.8%. This material consisted of CD4+ T cells sorted from blood, taken at week 4, from a patient treated with tofacitinib. All receptors come from a human donor with alopecia areata. Both conserved end residues are part of each CDR3. A D gene is named only where the DNA matches it firmly. Clone sizes are given selectively: once, few, many, or a class where the clone is expanded.

- TRBJ2-1 16 - TRBV5-6 CASSNLGGGVNNEQFF TGTGCCAGCAGCAACTTAGGTGGAGGAGTGAACAATGAGCAGTTCTTC
- TRBJ2-7 15 - TRBV7-2 CASSLGTGRMAEQYF TGTGCCAGCAGCTTAGGGACGGGAAGGATGGCCGAGCAGTACTTC
- TRBJ2-1 12 - TRBV29-1 CSVGEGLNEQFF TGCAGCGTTGGTGAGGGGTTGAATGAGCAGTTCTTC
- TRBJ2-2 14 few TRBV30 CAWISAGNTGELFF TGTGCCTGGATTTCGGCGGGTAACACCGGGGAGCTGTTTTTT
- TRBJ2-7 12 - TRBV28 CASSLSASEQYF TGTGCCAGCAGTCTTTCCGCCTCCGAGCAGTACTTC
TRBD1 TRBJ2-7 15 few TRBV27 CASSLSPGGYNEQYF TGTGCCAGCAGTTTATCACCAGGGGGCTACAACGAGCAGTACTTC
TRBD1 TRBJ2-3 15 - TRBV5-1 CASSGTGGTTDTQYF TGCGCCAGCAGCGGAACAGGGGGCACAACAGATACGCAGTATTTT
- TRBJ2-7 15 - TRBV15 CATSRDVERRYEQYF TGTGCCACCAGCAGAGATGTGGAGCGCCGCTACGAGCAGTACTTC
TRBD2 TRBJ2-7 16 - TRBV7-9 CASSLSGLAGSYEQYF TGTGCCAGCAGCTTATCCGGACTAGCGGGTTCCTACGAGCAGTACTTC
- TRBJ2-5 14 - TRBV30 CAWSVLGGGETQYF TGTGCCTGGAGTGTTTTGGGTGGTGGAGAGACCCAGTACTTC
TRBD1 TRBJ2-1 15 - TRBV11-2 CASSPRDRGGNEQFF TGTGCCAGCAGCCCCCGGGACAGGGGAGGGAATGAGCAGTTCTTC
- TRBJ1-5 14 - TRBV28 CASSFRVRNQPQHF TGTGCCAGCAGTTTTCGGGTGAGGAATCAGCCCCAGCATTTT
- TRBJ2-1 13 - TRBV14 CASSQGEVGEQFF TGTGCCAGCAGCCAAGGGGAGGTGGGTGAGCAGTTCTTC
- TRBJ1-2 12 - TRBV27 CASSLRRGGYTF TGTGCCAGCAGTTTAAGGAGGGGCGGCTACACCTTC
TRBD1 TRBJ2-7 15 - TRBV29-1 CSVASPGQGSFEQYF TGCAGCGTTGCTTCACCGGGACAGGGATCCTTCGAGCAGTACTTC
- TRBJ2-5 14 few TRBV7-9 CASSRGQNSETQYF TGTGCCAGCAGCCGTGGACAGAACTCAGAGACCCAGTACTTC
- TRBJ2-3 13 - TRBV6-1 CASPRTGTDTQYF TGTGCCAGCCCGCGGACTGGCACAGATACGCAGTATTTT
- TRBJ2-5 13 few TRBV7-2 CASSRATEETQYF TGTGCCAGCAGCCGAGCGACAGAAGAGACCCAGTACTTC
TRBD1 TRBJ1-2 18 - TRBV10-3 CAISESSLGQGSNYGYTF TGTGCCATCAGTGAGTCATCTCTTGGACAGGGCTCTAACTATGGCTACACCTTC
- TRBJ2-7 15 - TRBV28 CASSPTGQGGYEQYF TGTGCCAGCAGCCCCACCGGACAGGGAGGGTACGAGCAGTACTTC
TRBD2 TRBJ2-3 15 - TRBV5-1 CASSLGGSSTDTQYF TGCGCCAGCAGCTTAGGCGGGAGCAGCACAGATACGCAGTATTTT
- TRBJ2-7 12 - TRBV30 CAWGGQTYEQYF TGTGCCTGGGGGGGGCAGACCTACGAGCAGTACTTC
- TRBJ1-5 15 - TRBV6-5 CASSYSVNSNQPQHF TGTGCCAGCAGTTACTCGGTGAATAGCAATCAGCCCCAGCATTTT
- TRBJ2-2 16 - TRBV30 CAWRNKVKANTGELFF TGTGCCTGGAGAAATAAGGTTAAAGCGAACACCGGGGAGCTGTTTTTT
- TRBJ2-6 13 - TRBV6-5 CASSSLQANVLTF TGTGCCAGCAGTTCTTTACAGGCCAACGTCCTGACTTTC
- TRBJ2-7 13 - TRBV4-1 CASSQPQAYEQYF TGCGCCAGCAGCCAACCACAGGCCTACGAGCAGTACTTC
- TRBJ2-4 15 - TRBV15 CATSRDRGDPAFQYF TGTGCCACCAGCAGAGATCGGGGCGACCCGGCGTTTCAGTACTTC
- TRBJ1-4 12 - TRBV29-1 CSAGGFDEKLFF TGCAGCGCGGGGGGCTTCGACGAAAAACTGTTTTTT
TRBD1 TRBJ1-1 15 - TRBV2 CASSGQGARSAEAFF TGTGCCAGCAGTGGTCAGGGGGCGAGGAGCGCTGAAGCTTTCTTT
- TRBJ2-7 13 few TRBV29-1 CSVARQGAYEQYF TGCAGCGTTGCACGGCAGGGCGCCTACGAGCAGTACTTC
- TRBJ2-7 13 few TRBV7-9 CASDANPTYEQYF TGTGCCAGCGACGCGAACCCGACCTACGAGCAGTACTTC
- TRBJ2-5 13 - TRBV5-1 CASSGQEGETQYF TGCGCCAGCAGCGGGCAGGAGGGAGAGACCCAGTACTTC
- TRBJ2-7 14 - TRBV15 CATSRDRSTYEQYF TGTGCCACCAGCAGAGATCGGTCGACCTACGAGCAGTACTTC
- TRBJ2-2 12 few TRBV28 CASSQPTGELFF TGTGCCAGCAGTCAGCCCACCGGGGAGCTGTTTTTT
TRBD1 TRBJ1-3 15 - TRBV9 CASSVGDSSGNTIYF TGTGCCAGCAGCGTAGGGGACAGCTCTGGAAACACCATATATTTT
- TRBJ2-5 15 - TRBV15 CATSPARRSQETQYF TGTGCCACCAGCCCCGCTCGGAGGTCCCAAGAGACCCAGTACTTC
- TRBJ2-2 14 - TRBV9 CASSVLGEAGELFF TGTGCCAGCAGCGTCCTAGGGGAGGCCGGGGAGCTGTTTTTT
- TRBJ2-3 14 - TRBV11-1 CASSRARGTDTQYF TGTGCCAGCAGCCGGGCGAGGGGCACAGATACGCAGTATTTT
- TRBJ2-4 16 few TRBV4-1 CASSQDRRPGASIQYF TGCGCCAGCAGCCAAGATCGGAGGCCTGGGGCGAGCATTCAGTACTTC
- TRBJ2-1 14 - TRBV30 CAWSRFSSYNEQFF TGTGCCTGGAGTAGGTTCAGCTCCTACAATGAGCAGTTCTTC
- TRBJ2-6 17 few TRBV11-2 CASSLSGQGSGANVLTF TGTGCCAGCAGCTTGAGTGGTCAGGGCTCTGGGGCCAACGTCCTGACTTTC